Sequencing of this T cell receptor (beta chain) was carried out in a study of CD8+CD57+ T cells in acquired aplastic anemia. Study summary: The sorted CD4+ and CD8+ cells yielded an average approximately 3 ug of DNA.

According to the study, genomic DNA was the template for TCR beta VDJ and CDR3 profiling. TCRdb analysed the reads with MiXCR anew, one entry per CDR3 protein. This table has 400,000 to 450,000 distinct CDR3 sequences, about two thirds appearing once. CDR1 is SGHTA, CDR2 FQGTGA, per germline. The CDR3 runs to 13 residues. Study-level points and caveats: Any difference that existed in CD8+ Simpson's diversity between patients and controls was not significant.

This clonotype was seen only once. As yet, its antigen is unknown. An end of the junction differs from the germline gene, which may be a read error. The sequence was obtained from a human donor in good health, serving as a control. The sequencing input was sorted CD4+, CD8+, or CD8+CD57+ T cells (not recorded which) from PBMCs. The genes are TRBV7-3 and TRBJ1-1, with TRBD1 as a possible D gene (6 bases). The CDR3: CASSQAHRDTADF. The CDR3 DNA reads as TGTGCCAGCAGCCAAGCCCACAGGGACACCGCGGACTTT. The variable domain in full, with the rest retrieved from reference TRBV7-3 and TRBJ1-1, is GAGVSQTPSNKVTEKGKYVELRCDPISGHTALYWYRQSLGQGPEFLIYFQGTGAADDSGLPNDRFFAVRPEGSVSTLKIQRTERGDSAVYLCASSQAHRDTADFGQGTRLTVV.